The clone carrying this T cell receptor (beta chain) was detected a few times. Antigen specificity is unknown. This sample stems from a study of beta chain features in type 1 diabetes. The overall study: Cells sorted and examined across all samples totaled almost 110 million.

Sequenced material consisted of expressed TCRB transcripts (all of the isolated RNA was reverse transcribed). Assay: immunoSEQ multiplex PCR; the TCRdb copy retains only in-frame clones and omits some. The sample holds about 40,000 clones, around 45% seen once. Broader study findings: Relative to healthy donors, patients appeared to have naive, central memory and Treg TCRB repertoires that were more similar. Diminished insertions and augmented deletions at VDJ junctions characterized type 1 diabetes patients.

The receptor was derived from a young woman in good health. The sequencing input was central memory CD4+ T cells from blood.

The CDR3 sequence: CASRLGGGRGNTGELFF. CDR3 DNA sequence: TGCGCCAGCAGACTAGGCGGGGGGAGAGGGAACACCGGGGAGCTGTTTTTT. The V gene is TRBV4-1, the J gene TRBJ2-2; 8 nucleotides align to TRBD2. The CDR3 length is 17 residues. The V and J ends lost 6 bases and 1 base, in that order; junction bases with no gene match: 10. Germline V gene sequence: CDR1 MGHRA, CDR2 YSYEKL.